Listed below are T cell receptor beta chains from one sample, sequenced in a study of shared clonotypes between healthy human individuals. The protocol was immunoSEQ multiplex PCR, while the TCRdb copy is restricted to in-frame clones and leaves out a portion. Of around 2,000,000 clones listed, more than 85% were seen once; the top ten hold under 2%. The sample was naive CD8+ T cells from PBMCs. The receptor source for this set is a man between 18 and 35 years old in good health. Some clones in this sample may be carry-over from other donors' samples. CDR3s include the opening cysteine and the closing phenylalanine or tryptophan. A D gene is named only where the DNA matches it firmly. Clone size is shown for a subset of rows, as once, few, many or a class of expanded clone.

TRBD2	NA	TRBJ2-1	TRBV4-1	TGCGCCAGCAGCCACGTCCCGGGACTAGCGGGAGTCGGGGAGCAGTTCTTC	CASSHVPGLAGVGEQFF
NA	NA	TRBJ2-1	TRBV9	TGTGCCAGCAGCGTAGTCGGATCCGGGGCCAATGAGCAGTTCTTC	CASSVVGSGANEQFF
NA	NA	TRBJ2-3	TRBV28	TGTGCCAGCAGGGTCCGTTACAGGGTCGGCACAGATACGCAGTATTTT	CASRVRYRVGTDTQYF
TRBD2	NA	TRBJ2-7	TRBV28	TGTGCCAGCAACCCAATGGGGAGCGGGAGTGCCGACTACGAGCAGTACTTC	CASNPMGSGSADYEQYF
TRBD1	NA	TRBJ2-5	TRBV7-9	TGTGCCAGCAGCCGAACCGACAGGGGACTGTACCAAGAGACCCAGTACTTC	CASSRTDRGLYQETQYF
NA	NA	TRBJ1-5	TRBV28	TGTGCCAGCAGTTTAATCCAGGGGCAACAATCCAATCAGCCCCAGCATTTT	CASSLIQGQQSNQPQHF
TRBD1	NA	TRBJ1-5	TRBV19	TGTGCCAGTAGTATAGGGACAGGGAGTTCTCAGCCCCAGCATTTT	CASSIGTGSSQPQHF
NA	NA	TRBJ2-5	TRBV5-4	TGTGCCAGCAGCACCGACCCCCGGGAGACCCAGTACTTC	CASSTDPRETQYF
NA	NA	TRBJ1-3	TRBV4-1	TGCGCCAGCAGCCAAGTCGGAGGCTATGGAAACACCATATATTTT	CASSQVGGYGNTIYF
NA	NA	TRBJ2-3	TRBV4-1	TGCGCCAGCAGCCCCTGGGGGGCCGATACGCAGTATTTT	CASSPWGADTQYF
TRBD1	NA	TRBJ2-7	TRBV4-1	TGCGCCAGCAGCCAAGATATGGGACAGGGGATCAACGAGCAGTACTTC	CASSQDMGQGINEQYF
TRBD2	NA	TRBJ2-1	TRBV9	TGTGCCAGCAGCGTAGTCACTAGCGGGAGCAATGAGCAGTTCTTC	CASSVVTSGSNEQFF
NA	NA	TRBJ2-1	TRBV9	TGTGCCAGCAGCGTAGAGGCTACCTACAATGAGCAGTTCTTC	CASSVEATYNEQFF
NA	NA	TRBJ2-1	TRBV27	TGTGCCAGCAGTCCCCGGCACAATGAGCAGTTCTTC	CASSPRHNEQFF
NA	few	TRBJ1-1	TRBV7-6	TGTGCCAGCAGCTCAAAACTACAGCGAAAGAACACTGAAGCTTTCTTT	CASSSKLQRKNTEAFF
TRBD1	NA	TRBJ2-7	TRBV19	TGTGCCAGTAGTTCTCACGGGACAGCTACCTACGAGCAGTACTTC	CASSSHGTATYEQYF
NA	NA	TRBJ1-2	TRBV9	TGTGCCAGCAGCGTAGGGTCTTTAGTTCAGGGAGAAGGCTACACCTTC	CASSVGSLVQGEGYTF
NA	NA	TRBJ2-5	TRBV18	TGTGCCAGCTCACCGACGGAAAACCAAGAGACCCAGTACTTC	CASSPTENQETQYF
NA	few	TRBJ1-2	TRBV7-9	TGTGCCAGCAGCTTATTCCCCTACTATGGCTACACCTTC	CASSLFPYYGYTF
NA	few	TRBJ1-1	TRBV13	TGTGCCAGCAGCTTAGAGGGGACGACTGAAGCTTTCTTT	CASSLEGTTEAFF
TRBD1	NA	TRBJ1-2	TRBV7-9	TGTGCCAGCAGCTGGACAGGGGACTATGGCTACACCTTC	CASSWTGDYGYTF
TRBD2	NA	TRBJ2-1	TRBV4-3	TGCGCCAGCAGCCCAGCCATGGCTAGCGGCCCCAATGAGCAGTTCTTC	CASSPAMASGPNEQFF
NA	NA	TRBJ2-1	TRBV21-1	TGTGCCAGCAGCAAAGGACTCGGGCAAGCGGGAGCTCGCCATGAGCAGTTCTTC	CASSKGLGQAGARHEQFF
NA	NA	TRBJ2-7	TRBV6-1	TGTGCCAGCAGTGCCGTTGTCTCCTACGAGCAGTACTTC	CASSAVVSYEQYF
NA	once	TRBJ2-2	TRBV19	TGTGCCAGTAGTCTCGCCGGGGAGCTGTTTTTT	CASSLAGELFF
TRBD2	NA	TRBJ2-5	TRBV27	TGTGCCAGCAGGACAAAACTACCCAACGCGGGAGGGCCTCGGGAGACCCAGTACTTC	CASRTKLPNAGGPRETQYF
NA	NA	TRBJ2-2	TRBV21-1	TGTGCCAGCAGCAAAGACGCGACGGGGAGGGCCACCGGGGAGCTGTTTTTT	CASSKDATGRATGELFF
TRBD1	once	TRBJ1-1	TRBV7-6	TGTGCCAGCAGCCCCGGGACAGAGACTGAAGCTTTCTTT	CASSPGTETEAFF
NA	NA	TRBJ1-5	TRBV27	TGTGCCAGCAGTTTAATCTACGGACCTTATAGCAATCAGCCCCAGCATTTT	CASSLIYGPYSNQPQHF
NA	NA	TRBJ2-3	TRBV9	TGTGCCAGCAGCGTAGTAGCCATAAGCACAGATACGCAGTATTTT	CASSVVAISTDTQYF
NA	NA	TRBJ1-5	TRBV27	TGTGCCAGCAGCCGAGACAGGAGAAAAAGCAATCAGCCCCAGCATTTT	CASSRDRRKSNQPQHF
TRBD2	NA	TRBJ2-1	TRBV7-3	TGTGCCAGCAGCTTAATGGGTAGCGGGATCTACAATGAGCAGTTCTTC	CASSLMGSGIYNEQFF
NA	NA	TRBJ2-7	TRBV4-1	TGCGCCAGCAGCCACCCCATCGGGGTCGAGCAGTACTTC	CASSHPIGVEQYF
NA	few	TRBJ1-1	TRBV18	TGTGCCAGCTCCTCAACAGGGAATACTGAAGCTTTCTTT	CASSSTGNTEAFF
NA	once	TRBJ1-2	TRBV7-6	TGTGCCAGCAGCTTCGCAAGATGGTACGGCTACACCTTC	CASSFARWYGYTF
NA	NA	TRBJ2-5	TRBV18	TGTGCCAGCTCACCAGGGAACGGGGCTCAAGAGACCCAGTACTTC	CASSPGNGAQETQYF
TRBD1	NA	TRBJ1-1	TRBV10-3	TGTGCCACCCGGACAGGGTGGCCCACTGAAGCTTTCTTT	CATRTGWPTEAFF
NA	NA	TRBJ2-3	TRBV7-2	TGTGCCAGCAGCTTAAGAGGGTTTCCGACAAGGTATTTT	CASSLRGFPTRYF
NA	NA	TRBJ1-1	TRBV6-1	TGTGCCAGCAGTGAATTGGCAGGGGTGGCTGAAGCTTTCTTT	CASSELAGVAEAFF
TRBD2	NA	TRBJ2-7	TRBV28	TGTGCCAGCAGCGAGCGGGGCTACGAGCAGTACTTC	CASSERGYEQYF
TRBD2	NA	TRBJ2-3	TRBV27	TGTGCCAGCAGTGCAGGGACTAGCGGGAGGGATACGCAGTATTTT	CASSAGTSGRDTQYF
NA	NA	TRBJ2-7	TRBV4-1	TGCGCCAGCAGCCAAGGAATAGGGGGGCTAGCCGTCTCCTACGAGCAGTACTTC	CASSQGIGGLAVSYEQYF
NA	NA	TRBJ2-1	TRBV27	TGTGCCAGCAGTTTATCAGGGGGAACCAGCAATGAGCAGTTCTTC	CASSLSGGTSNEQFF
NA	NA	TRBJ2-1	TRBV9	TGTGCCAGCAGCGTAGCTCCAGGGTACAATGAGCAGTTCTTC	CASSVAPGYNEQFF
TRBD1	NA	TRBJ1-2	TRBV10-1	TGCGCCAGCATAAGGGGACAGGTCATCCCCCCTCGGTGGGACTATGGCTACACCTTC	CASIRGQVIPPRWDYGYTF
NA	NA	TRBJ2-5	TRBV11-1	TGTGCCAGCAGCTTGACTGGTGTTCAAGAGACCCAGTACTTC	CASSLTGVQETQYF
NA	NA	TRBJ2-3	TRBV6-6	TGTGCCAGCAGTTCCCGACTCCAAGATACGCAGTATTTT	CASSSRLQDTQYF
NA	NA	TRBJ1-2	TRBV7-9	TGTGCCAGCAGCTTAGGGGCAGCTAACTATGGCTACACCTTC	CASSLGAANYGYTF
NA	NA	TRBJ1-2	TRBV2	TGTGCCAGCAGTCTCCAGAGCCACGTGAACTATGGCTACACCTTC	CASSLQSHVNYGYTF